This TCR beta chain was sequenced for a study of blood T cell repertoires in COVID-19. Study context: Sources were T cells, B-cell-depleted T cells, or PBMCs; the material itself was cDNA or gDNA.

A few counts support this clone. Deletions cut 1 base from V and 8 bases from J, with 11 bases between. CDR3 length: 13 residues. CDR1 is SQVTM, CDR2 ANQGSEA, per germline. Generated by immunoSEQ multiplex PCR, the TCRdb table keeps only in-frame clones and is missing some. The sample includes approximately 140,000 clones, just under 85% of them seen just once. Material: PBMCs or T cells enriched from blood (not recorded which). The chain carries TRBV29-1 and TRBJ1-4; tentative D call: TRBD1 (6 bases). This TCR derives from a woman in her 50s with acute COVID-19. CDR3 bases: TGCAGCGTTGAAGGGGGGCTCTCGGAAAAACTGTTTTTT. It is translated as CSVEGGLSEKLFF.